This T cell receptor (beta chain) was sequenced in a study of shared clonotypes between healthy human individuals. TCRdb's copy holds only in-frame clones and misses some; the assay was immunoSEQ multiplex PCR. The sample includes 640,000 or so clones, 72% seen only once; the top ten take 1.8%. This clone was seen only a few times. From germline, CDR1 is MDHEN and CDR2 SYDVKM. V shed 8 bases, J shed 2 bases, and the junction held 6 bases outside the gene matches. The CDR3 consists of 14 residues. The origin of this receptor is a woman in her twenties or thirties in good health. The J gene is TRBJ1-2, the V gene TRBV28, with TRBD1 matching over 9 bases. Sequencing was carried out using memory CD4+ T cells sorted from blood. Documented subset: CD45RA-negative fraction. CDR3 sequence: CASYQGTGNYGYTF. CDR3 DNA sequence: TGTGCCAGCTATCAGGGGACAGGGAACTATGGCTACACCTTC.